One sample yielded the 27 T cell receptor beta chains listed below, sequenced in a study of blood T cells in healthy people across ages. Then a second PCR, running roughly 6 to 11 cycles, was carried out with a sample-barcoded 5' primer and a J-beta primer mix. TCRdb called the 5' RACE reads again in MiXCR, with one record for every CDR3 protein. The data contain over a million distinct CDR3 sequences, less than 25% of them singletons. These records were also assigned to another study, of T cells of mothers and their children.

The sequenced material came from blood. The receptors come from a girl aged 2 to 10 in good health.

The J gene is TRBJ2-5, the V gene TRBV4-1; D might be TRBD1 (6 bases). The better agreement between TRBJ2-7 and the DNA end casts doubt on the J call. This CDR3 comprises 15 residues. Germline V gene data show CDR1 as MGHRA and CDR2 as YSYEKL. In nucleotides, the CDR3 is TGCGCCAGCAGCCGAGAGGGGGAAGGGCACGACGAGCAGTACTTC. This codes for CASSREGEGHDEQYF.

This sequence joins TRBV15 and TRBJ1-4; D is ambiguous. The V end lost 3 bases, the J end lost 7 bases, and 12 bases lay between the germline ends. Germline V gene lookup returns CDR1 LNHNV and CDR2 YYDKDF (reference sequence). The CDR3 length is 14 residues. CDR3 sequence: CATSSLRRAEKLFF. As DNA, the CDR3 is TGTGCCACCAGCAGTTTGAGGAGGGCTGAAAAACTGTTTTTT. The full variable domain, in which reference TRBV15 and TRBJ1-4 provide the parts outside the CDR3, is DAMVIQNPRYQVTQFGKPVTLSCSQTLNHNVMYWYQQKSSQAPKLLFHYYDKDFNNEADTPDNFQSRRPNTSFCFLDIRSPGLGDTAMYLCATSSLRRAEKLFFGSGTQLSVL.

This clonotype appeared a few times. This sequence joins TRBV6-5 and TRBJ1-2, with 9 bases aligning to TRBD1. Trimming at V came to 4 bases and at J to 4 bases, leaving 4 bases not matched to a gene. The CDR3 totals 14 residues. Germline V gives CDR1 MNHEY, CDR2 SVGAGI. CDR3 nucleotides: TGTGCCAGCAGTTTACAGGGGGCAACCTATGGCTACACCTTC. Its protein is CASSLQGATYGYTF.

The chain joins TRBV6-2 or TRBV6-3 to TRBJ2-4, with 13 nucleotides matching TRBD2. Germline CDR1 reads MNHEY; CDR2 reads SVGEGT. Losses at the gene ends were 2 bases for V and 4 bases for J; bases not matched to a gene: 14. The CDR3 runs to 20 residues. The CDR3 bases are TGTGCCAGCAGTTACCCACCAGGGACTAGCGGGACCAGGGAAAAAAACATTCAGTACTTC. Protein sequence: CASSYPPGTSGTREKNIQYF.

To note about this clonotype: An end of the junction differs from the germline gene, which may be a read error. J is TRBJ1-4 and V is TRBV7-9; 7 bases match TRBD1. CDR1 and CDR2 from the germline V gene are SEHNR and FQNEAQ (reference sequence). The CDR3 loop spans 16 amino acids. Here the CDR3 reads CVSSLERGGAREKLFF. The CDR3 coding sequence is TGTGTCAGCAGCTTAGAGAGAGGGGGCGCCAGGGAAAAACTGTTTTTT.

This clonotype was recorded only once. V gene TRBV3-1 combines with J gene TRBJ1-1; no reliable D call. Trimming removed 2 bases from V and 3 bases from J, with 19 bases in between. The CDR3 totals 17 residues. Germline loops: CDR1 LGHDT, CDR2 YNNKEL (reference sequence). CDR3 sequence reads: CASSQRSEVRWDTEAFF. The CDR3 coding sequence is TGTGCCAGCAGCCAACGATCGGAGGTCCGATGGGACACTGAAGCTTTCTTT.

V usage is TRBV2 and J usage is TRBJ1-5, with 7 bases lining up with TRBD1. V dropped 7 bases and J dropped 4; count of bases not matched to a gene: 4. The V gene's germline CDR1 is SNHLY and CDR2 FYNNEI. The CDR3 consists of 13 residues. CDR3 in amino acids: CASNDRVNQPQHF. For the CDR3, the DNA is TGTGCCAGCAATGACAGGGTAAATCAGCCCCAGCATTTT.

The J gene is TRBJ2-7, the V gene TRBV4-1; D remains ambiguous. Trimming pared 1 base from V and 2 bases from J, leaving 12 bases between. Germline V gene lookup returns CDR1 MGHRA and CDR2 YSYEKL. The CDR3 has 15 residues. In DNA, the CDR3 is TGCGCCAGCAGCCAAGCCCTTGGCGAACCCTACGAGCAGTACTTC. Translating it yields CASSQALGEPYEQYF.

The CDR3 sequence is CSATGVGGTEAFF. DNA for the CDR3: TGCAGCGCCACAGGGGTGGGAGGCACTGAAGCTTTCTTT. The chain carries TRBV29-1 and TRBJ1-1; 7 bases line up with TRBD1. Per germline, CDR1 SQVTM and CDR2 ANQGSEA. This CDR3 has 13 residues. The ends lost 7 bases at V and 4 bases at J; junction bases unmatched: 9.

V usage is TRBV6-2 or TRBV6-3 and J usage is TRBJ2-2; a weak D match, TRBD1 (6 bases). Germline V gene data show CDR1 as MNHEY and CDR2 as SVGEGT. V was cut by 6 bases and J by 4 bases, with 12 bases left in between. This CDR3 is built from 14 residues. The CDR3 here is CASRKPRGTGELFF. Here the CDR3 DNA reads TGTGCCAGCAGAAAACCCAGGGGCACCGGGGAGCTGTTTTTT.

Notes on this clonotype: A junction boundary mismatches the germline segment, possibly from a read error. The chain combines TRBV6-2 or TRBV6-3 with TRBJ1-4; D not resolved. Germline V gene data show CDR1 as MNHEY and CDR2 as SVGEGT. There are 19 residues in the CDR3. This chain's CDR3 is CASSYPDRATEATNEKLFF. The CDR3 bases are TGTGCCAGCAGTTACCCCGACCGGGCTACCGAGGCAACCAATGAAAAACTGTTTTTT.

The J gene is TRBJ1-2, the V gene TRBV7-9, with 8 bases matching TRBD1. Germline V lookup: CDR1 SEHNR, CDR2 FQNEAQ (reference sequence). The J segment lost 8 bases and the V segment lost 5 bases, leaving 10 bases of the junction unmatched. The CDR3 sequence is 14 residues long. This CDR3 is CASSRVNQGAGYTF. CDR3 coding DNA: TGTGCCAGCAGCCGCGTTAATCAGGGGGCCGGCTACACCTTC. Filled out from reference TRBV7-9 and TRBJ1-2, the complete variable domain reads DTGVSQNPRHKITKRGQNVTFRCDPISEHNRLYWYRQTLGQGPEFLTYFQNEAQLEKSRLLSDRFSAERPKGSFSTLEIQRTEQGDSAMYLCASSRVNQGAGYTFGSGTRLTVV.

The CDR3 loop reads CASSLATRANTEAFF. The CDR3 DNA follows: TGTGCCAGCAGCTTGGCGACGAGGGCGAACACTGAAGCTTTCTTT. V is TRBV5-4 and J is TRBJ1-1; D unclear. V lost 0 bases, J lost 1 base, and 10 bases lay in between. Germline CDR1 reads SGHNT; CDR2 reads YYREEE (reference sequence). CDR3 length equals 15 residues.

This chain connects TRBV6-5 to TRBJ2-3, with 7 positions matching TRBD1. This CDR3 has 14 amino acids. CDR1 and CDR2 from the germline V gene are MNHEY and SVGAGI. The V segment lost 5 bases and the J segment 2 bases; nucleotides outside the gene matches: 4. In DNA form, the CDR3 reads TGTGCCAGCAGTCGGACAGGTCACACAGATACGCAGTATTTT. It codes for CASSRTGHTDTQYF.

This clonotype was observed a single time. The J gene is TRBJ2-2, the V gene TRBV6-1; maybe TRBD2 (5 bases). This CDR3 has 14 amino acids. CDR1 is MNHNS, CDR2 SASEGT, per germline. The germline V and J ends were trimmed by 7 bases and 0 bases, with 9 bases remaining between them. The CDR3 region is CASIRLTNTGELFF. CDR3 sequence (DNA): TGTGCCAGCATCAGACTAACGAACACCGGGGAGCTGTTTTTT.

The chain recombines TRBV6-5 with TRBJ2-7; a weak D match, TRBD1 (7 bases). In germline, CDR1 is MNHEY, CDR2 SVGAGI. The ends were cut back, 4 bases at V and 4 bases at J, with 14 bases in the middle. This CDR3 spans 14 amino acids. The CDR3 protein is CASSSKPGGYEQYF. The CDR3 DNA follows: TGTGCCAGCAGTTCAAAGCCAGGGGGGTACGAGCAGTACTTC.

This clonotype was counted only a few times. V gene TRBV9 combines with J gene TRBJ2-5; possibly TRBD1 or TRBD2 for D (7 bases each). The J call may be wrong; the DNA end is better matched by TRBJ2-1. Germline values: CDR1 SGDLS, CDR2 YYNGEE. This CDR3 is built from 13 residues. The CDR3, as DNA: TGTGCCAGCAGCGTAGGGGGGGGGACAGCGCAGTTCTTC. This translates into CASSVGGGTAQFF.

The rearrangement links TRBV9 to TRBJ2-1, with D perhaps matching TRBD1 (5 bases). The DNA end is a closer match to TRBJ2-7, so the J assignment may be wrong. The CDR3 consists of 15 residues. In germline, CDR1 is SGDLS, CDR2 YYNGEE. The CDR3, as DNA: TGTGCCAGCAGCGTAGGTCTACAGGCCTCCTACGAGCAGTACTTC. This codes for CASSVGLQASYEQYF.

This chain joins TRBV6-1 and TRBJ2-1; 9 nucleotides line up with TRBD1. Trimming removed 1 base from V and 7 bases from J; junction bases left unmatched: 5. CDR1 MNHNS and CDR2 SASEGT come from the germline V gene. CDR3 size: 15 residues. This CDR3 reads CASSEDGTGYNEQFF. The CDR3, as DNA: TGTGCCAGCAGTGAAGATGGGACAGGGTATAATGAGCAGTTCTTC.

This clonotype appeared a few times. This chain connects TRBV29-1 to TRBJ2-7; D is possibly TRBD1 (6 bases). The germline V gene has CDR1 SQVTM and CDR2 ANQGSEA. The CDR3 is made up of 12 amino acids. V was trimmed by 7 bases and J by 2 bases, leaving 12 bases between them. The CDR3 sequence is CSAQGTPYEQYF. The CDR3 DNA reads TGCAGCGCCCAGGGGACCCCCTACGAGCAGTACTTC.

This chain links TRBV3-1 with TRBJ1-1; TRBD1 might be the D (6 bases). V was cut by 4 bases and J by 4 bases, with 34 bases left in between. CDR1 and CDR2 (germline): LGHDT, YNNKEL (reference sequence). This CDR3 has 21 amino acids. The CDR3 sequence is CASSPHSQGQVALPWGTEAFF. The CDR3 DNA follows: TGTGCCAGCAGCCCCCATTCGCAGGGACAAGTCGCTTTACCCTGGGGCACTGAAGCTTTCTTT.

The table lists this clonotype with a few counts. This chain connects TRBV15 to TRBJ1-5; TRBD1 agrees at 9 bases. CDR3 length equals 15 residues. V gave up 2 bases and J gave up 3 bases; unmatched junction bases: 2. The germline V gene encodes CDR1 LNHNV and CDR2 YYDKDF (reference sequence). DNA of the CDR3: TGTGCCACCAGCAGATGGGACAGGGACAATCAGCCCCAGCATTTT. The encoded protein is CATSRWDRDNQPQHF.

This clonotype has a handful of counts. The rearrangement links TRBV7-2 to TRBJ2-7, with TRBD2 identical over 8 bases. The CDR3 length is 12 residues. CDR1 SGHTA and CDR2 FQGNSA come from the germline V gene. V lost 1 base, J lost 10 bases, and 3 bases stayed unmatched. The chain's CDR3 is CASSLGAGGQYF. The CDR3 nucleotides read TGTGCCAGCAGCTTAGGTGCGGGAGGACAGTACTTC.

The chain combines TRBV2 with TRBJ1-2, with D unclear. Germline values: CDR1 SNHLY, CDR2 FYNNEI. Trimming left V 0 bases short and J 5 bases short, with 10 bases between. This CDR3 is built from 14 residues. CDR3 protein: CASSEAGIRYGYTF. The CDR3 DNA reads TGTGCCAGCAGTGAAGCGGGGATCCGATATGGCTACACCTTC.

This chain links TRBV20-1 with TRBJ2-2; D call uncertain. The CDR3 is 15 residues long. V was shortened by 3 bases and J by 5 bases, with 16 bases between the two germline ends. CDR1 is DFQATT, CDR2 SNEGSKA, per germline (reference sequence). This chain's CDR3 is CSARGRYRETGELFF. Here the CDR3 DNA reads TGCAGTGCTAGGGGCCGATACAGAGAAACCGGGGAGCTGTTTTTT.

The chain couples TRBV5-6 to TRBJ2-2; TRBD1 might be the D (6 bases). The V gene's germline CDR1 is SGHDT and CDR2 YYEEEE. Trimming took 1 base from V and 15 from J, leaving 34 bases between them. There are 19 residues in the CDR3. The CDR3 DNA sequence: TGTGCCAGCAGCTTGTTACACGGATCCATACCCGACGGTCCGAAGGGGGTGTTTTTT. This translates into CASSLLHGSIPDGPKGVFF.

V gene TRBV20-1 combines with J gene TRBJ2-2; tentatively, D is TRBD1 (5 bases). V dropped 0 bases and J dropped 0 bases, with 11 bases sitting between them. This CDR3 region has 16 residues. Per the germline V gene, CDR1 is DFQATT and CDR2 is SNEGSKA (reference sequence). CDR3 loop: CSARDQGTTNTGELFF. The CDR3, as DNA: TGCAGTGCTAGAGATCAGGGCACGACGAACACCGGGGAGCTGTTTTTT.